The following is a T cell receptor (beta chain) sequence with its context. What it binds is unknown. The lymph nodes were axillary draining lymph nodes from breast cancer patients. This entry comes from a study of breast tumors, draining lymph nodes, adjacent tissues. Study conclusions and caveats: Compared with lymph nodes, tumors were less diverse; compared with nontumor tissue, more.

TCRdb passed the multiplex PCR reads through MiXCR, listing each CDR3 protein once. The sample includes under 85,000 distinct CDR3 sequences, roughly a fifth of them seen just once. The V gene's germline CDR1 is SGHTA and CDR2 FQGNSA. The V and J ends lost 0 bases and 5 bases respectively, with 8 bases between them. This CDR3 is 13 amino acids long. This receptor was taken from a female donor with breast cancer. Some clones in this sample may be carry-over from other donors' samples. V gene TRBV7-2 combines with J gene TRBJ2-7; no reliable D call. Material for sequencing was axillary lymph node tissue. The CDR3 DNA reads TGTGCCAGCAGCTTAGCCCCCGGAGACGAGCAGTACTTC. This sequence encodes CASSLAPGDEQYF.